The clone carrying this T cell receptor beta chain was seen a few times. The CDR3 sequence is 15 residues long. V trimming: 3 bases; J trimming: 8 bases; junction bases outside the gene matches: 8. CDR1 SGHRS and CDR2 YFSETQ come from the germline V gene. The data were taken from a study of blood T cell repertoires in COVID-19. Authors' data handling: Estimation of nucleated cell counts was performed using reference gene primer amplification. Profiled with immunoSEQ multiplex PCR; TCRdb holds only in-frame clones, not every one. The DNA was the basis for D and trimming; V, J and clone size are from that table. The repertoire includes tens of thousands of clones, approximately 86% of them detected once, and about 0.93% sits in the top ten.

The source is an older man with acute or convalescent COVID-19. The chain recombines TRBV5-1 with TRBJ1-2; 12 nucleotides match TRBD1. Sequencing input: peripheral blood. DNA of the CDR3: TGCGCCAGCAGCTCCTCCGGGACAGGGGGCGCGGGCTACACCTTC. Protein sequence: CASSSSGTGGAGYTF.